Shown below are 19 T cell receptor beta chains from a single sample sequenced in a study of patients and donors after allogeneic stem cell transplantation. TCRdb redid the calling of the RT-PCR reads with MiXCR, one entry per CDR3 protein. The sample holds approximately 170,000 distinct CDR3 sequences, approximately 25% seen once. Sequences were obtained from blood, either unsorted or a sorted T cell fraction (not recorded which). These receptors all stem from a human donor who was either an allogeneic HSCT recipient or a stem cell or donor lymphocyte infusion donor (not recorded which). It is not recorded whose cells these are; they may come from a transplant donor.

There are a few counts of this clonotype. V gene TRBV6-5 combines with J gene TRBJ2-5; 9 bases fit TRBD2. The CDR3 has 16 residues. Per germline, CDR1 MNHEY and CDR2 SVGAGI. V dropped 0 bases and J dropped 3; count of bases not matched to a gene: 5. CDR3 sequence reads: CASSYSTAGGKETQYF. CDR3 nucleotide sequence: TGTGCCAGCAGTTACTCGACAGCGGGGGGAAAAGAGACCCAGTACTTC.

This clonotype was recorded a few times. The chain recombines TRBV7-3 with TRBJ1-4; the D is unclear. V dropped 5 bases and J dropped 7 bases, with 11 bases sitting between them. Germline CDR1 is SGHTA and CDR2 is FQGTGA. This CDR3 comprises 13 residues. The CDR3 spells CASSATWGEKLFF. The CDR3 DNA reads TGTGCCAGCAGCGCGACATGGGGTGAAAAACTGTTTTTT.

This clonotype was seen only a few times. This sequence joins TRBV7-8 and TRBJ1-5; maybe TRBD1 (5 bases). V lost 0 bases, J lost 5 bases, and 8 bases lay in between. Germline V gene lookup returns CDR1 SGHVS and CDR2 FQNEAQ. The CDR3 totals 14 residues. CDR3 bases: TGTGCCAGCAGCTTAGCGGGGCGAGATCAGCCCCAGCATTTT. This translates into CASSLAGRDQPQHF.

V usage is TRBV25-1 and J usage is TRBJ2-5, with D unclear. Germline assignment: CDR1 MGHDK and CDR2 SYGVNS. The CDR3 length is 13 residues. V lost 6 bases, J lost 2 bases, and 10 bases lay in between. In nucleotides, the CDR3 is TGTGCCAGCAGCGCAGACCCACAAGAGACCCAGTACTTC. It yields the protein CASSADPQETQYF.

The genes are TRBV12-3 or TRBV12-4 and TRBJ2-1; TRBD2 is a possible D gene (6 bases). Trimming removed 5 bases from V and 5 bases from J, with 19 bases in between. The CDR3 is made up of 16 amino acids. In DNA, the CDR3 is TGTGCCAGCAGTCTCCCGGGGACTGACCTCGACAATGAGCAGTTCTTC. Encoded protein: CASSLPGTDLDNEQFF.

This clonotype was counted many times. J is TRBJ1-5 and V is TRBV10-3; no reliable D call. Per the germline V gene, CDR1 is ENHRY and CDR2 is SYGVKD. The CDR3 runs to 12 residues. The V and J ends lost 8 bases and 0 bases respectively, with 5 bases between them. The DNA for the CDR3 is TGTGCCATCTGGGATAGCAATCAGCCCCAGCATTTT. This gives the protein CAIWDSNQPQHF.

The chain links TRBV19 to TRBJ2-7; TRBD1 agrees at 10 bases. The CDR3 is 13 amino acids. Germline V gene lookup returns CDR1 LNHDA and CDR2 SQIVND (reference sequence). V shed 6 bases, J shed 5 bases, and the junction held 4 bases outside the gene matches. CDR3 DNA: TGTGCCAGTAGAGACAGGGGGCGCGACGAGCAGTACTTC. Its protein is CASRDRGRDEQYF.

The chain carries TRBV24-1 and TRBJ2-7; possible D gene TRBD2, 5 bases. V shed 3 bases and J shed 3 bases, with 8 bases lying between them. CDR1 and CDR2 (germline): KGHDR, SFDVKD. The CDR3 has 13 amino acids. CDR3 nucleotide sequence: TGTGCCACCAGTGATGGACTGCTCTACGAGCAGTACTTC. Translating it yields CATSDGLLYEQYF.

A few counts support this clonotype. The J gene is TRBJ2-5, the V gene TRBV20-1; maybe TRBD1 (6 bases). CDR1 and CDR2 from the germline V gene are DFQATT and SNEGSKA (reference sequence). The length of the CDR3 is 12 residues. The V end was cut by 2 bases, the J end by 5 bases, with 9 bases between. The CDR3 sequence is CSARRQGETQYF. CDR3 sequence (DNA): TGCAGTGCTAGACGCCAGGGGGAGACCCAGTACTTC.

This clonotype was observed at least ten times. The chain has TRBV7-9 and TRBJ1-2; tentatively, D is TRBD1 (5 bases). The CDR3 spans 16 residues. Trimming pared 1 base from V and 6 bases from J, leaving 18 bases between. Germline assignment: CDR1 SEHNR and CDR2 FQNEAQ (reference sequence). CDR3 in amino acids: CASSLVGPVGLDGYTF. In DNA, the CDR3 is TGTGCCAGCAGCTTAGTGGGTCCGGTGGGGCTGGATGGCTACACCTTC.

This clonotype was seen more than once but under ten times. The chain links TRBV3-1 to TRBJ1-1; D ambiguous. Trimming took off 5 bases at V and 1 base at J, with 17 bases between the two ends. Germline V gives CDR1 LGHDT, CDR2 YNNKEL (reference sequence). The CDR3 loop spans 16 amino acids. For the CDR3, the DNA is TGTGCCAGCAGCGCAGAGGGTCCTACAAGGAACACTGAAGCTTTCTTT. Translation: CASSAEGPTRNTEAFF.

This clonotype was counted a few times. The gene calls are TRBV5-1 and TRBJ1-2, with 8 bases that match TRBD1. CDR1 and CDR2 (germline): SGHRS, YFSETQ. This CDR3 is built from 14 residues. J lost 6 bases, V lost 0 bases, and 4 bases had no gene match. Here the CDR3 reads CASSLGTGRDGYTF. DNA for the CDR3: TGCGCCAGCAGCTTGGGGACAGGGAGAGATGGCTACACCTTC.

The chain uses TRBV3-1 and TRBJ1-1; no clear D gene. This CDR3 contains 16 residues. Germline CDR1 LGHDT, CDR2 YNNKEL (reference sequence). The ends were cut back, 0 bases at V and 4 bases at J, with 15 bases in the middle. CDR3 loop: CASSQDGVGLATEAFF. CDR3 DNA sequence: TGTGCCAGCAGCCAAGATGGTGTAGGGTTGGCCACTGAAGCTTTCTTT.

This chain connects TRBV7-2 to TRBJ2-1; TRBD2 matches at 8 bases. The CDR3 covers 16 residues. The germline V gene encodes CDR1 SGHTA and CDR2 FQGNSA. The ends lost 4 bases at V and 4 bases at J; junction bases unmatched: 9. The CDR3 is CASSSFGGALYNEQFF. CDR3 DNA: TGTGCCAGCAGCTCCTTCGGGGGGGCCTTATACAATGAGCAGTTCTTC.

V is TRBV15 and J is TRBJ2-5, with 7 bases aligning to TRBD1. The J segment lost 1 base and the V segment lost 3 bases, leaving 2 bases of the junction unmatched. The germline V gene has CDR1 LNHNV and CDR2 YYDKDF (reference sequence). This CDR3 is 14 amino acids long. The CDR3 sequence: CATSRTGIQETQYF. CDR3 DNA sequence: TGTGCCACCAGCAGGACAGGGATCCAAGAGACCCAGTACTTC.

The chain has TRBV6-6 and TRBJ2-7; D gene unclear. The germline gives CDR1 MNHNY, CDR2 SVGAGI (reference sequence). The V end lost 5 bases, the J end lost 2 bases, and 7 bases lay between the germline ends. The CDR3 sequence is 12 residues long. CDR3 bases: TGTGCCAGCAGTACCGCAACCTACGAGCAGTACTTC. Its translation is CASSTATYEQYF.

This clonotype has only a few counts. The chain links TRBV7-9 to TRBJ1-1; 9 bases agree with TRBD1. The germline gives CDR1 SEHNR, CDR2 FQNEAQ (reference sequence). Trimming at V came to 5 bases and at J to 4 bases, leaving 8 bases not matched to a gene. The CDR3 totals 15 residues. CDR3 sequence: CASSRDREGSTEAFF. In DNA form, the CDR3 reads TGTGCCAGCAGCAGGGACAGGGAGGGGAGCACTGAAGCTTTCTTT.

This clonotype appeared a few times. The chain recombines TRBV20-1 with TRBJ2-2; maybe TRBD2 (5 bases). With 5 bases removed from V and 5 bases from J, the gap between germline ends came to 15 bases. Germline loops: CDR1 DFQATT, CDR2 SNEGSKA (reference sequence). This CDR3 comprises 14 residues. The CDR3 nucleotides are TGCAGTGCTCTGAATGTCGGGGAAACCGGGGAGCTGTTTTTT. Translating it yields CSALNVGETGELFF.

The gene calls are TRBV4-3 and TRBJ2-7; the D is unclear. Looked up from germline, CDR1 is LGHNA and CDR2 is YSLEER. V was pared by 3 bases and J by 6 bases, with 15 bases between. This CDR3 has 14 amino acids. CDR3 DNA sequence: TGCGCCAGCAGCCAGGTCCACGCTCCCCGCGAGCAGTACTTC. Translation gives CASSQVHAPREQYF.